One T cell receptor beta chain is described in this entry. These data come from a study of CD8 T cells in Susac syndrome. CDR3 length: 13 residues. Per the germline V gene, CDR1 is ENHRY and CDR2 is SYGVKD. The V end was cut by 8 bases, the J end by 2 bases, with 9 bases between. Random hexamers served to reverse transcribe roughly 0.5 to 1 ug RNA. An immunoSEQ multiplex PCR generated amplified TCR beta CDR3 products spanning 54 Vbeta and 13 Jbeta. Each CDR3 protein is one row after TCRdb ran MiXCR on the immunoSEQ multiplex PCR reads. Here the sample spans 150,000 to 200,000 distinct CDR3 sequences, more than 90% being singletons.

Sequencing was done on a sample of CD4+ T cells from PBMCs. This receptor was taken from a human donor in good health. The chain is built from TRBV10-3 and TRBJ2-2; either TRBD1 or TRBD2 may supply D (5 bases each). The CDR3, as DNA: TGTGCCATCGGGACGAGAAACACCGGGGAGCTGTTTTTT. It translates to CAIGTRNTGELFF.